These 29 T cell receptor beta chains share one sample of origin, sequenced in a study of shared clonotypes between healthy human individuals. In the naive CD8 group, cells lacked CD45RO and were positively selected for CCR7, so terminally differentiated effector memory CD45RA+ cells were left out. Profiled with immunoSEQ multiplex PCR; TCRdb holds only in-frame clones, not every one. This sample has roughly 2.1 million clones, with about 92% found just once. The sample was naive CD8+ T cells from PBMCs. These receptors came from a man between 18 and 29 years old in good health. Some clones in this sample may be carry-over from other donors' samples.

This chain links TRBV28 with TRBJ1-2; D may be TRBD1 (6 bases). This CDR3 region has 18 residues. Per the germline V gene, CDR1 is MDHEN and CDR2 is SYDVKM. The ends were cut back, 3 bases at V and 6 bases at J, with 26 bases in the middle. The DNA for the CDR3 is TGTGCCAGCAGTTTGCGCAGGGGTCGCCAAGGGTCGGTGGATGGCTACACCTTC. This translates into CASSLRRGRQGSVDGYTF.

The rearrangement uses TRBV27 and TRBJ2-1; 9 nucleotides line up with TRBD2. The J segment lost 4 bases and the V segment lost 1 base, leaving 17 bases of the junction unmatched. The germline CDR1 and CDR2 sequences are MNHEY and SMNVEV (reference sequence). CDR3 size: 20 residues. In DNA, the CDR3 is TGTGCCAGCAGTTTATTGGGTTGGGCAGGTCCTGCGGGAGGGTACAATGAGCAGTTCTTC. This encodes CASSLLGWAGPAGGYNEQFF.

The rearrangement links TRBV9 to TRBJ1-2; 7 nucleotides agree with TRBD1. Germline V lookup: CDR1 SGDLS, CDR2 YYNGEE. The CDR3 has 16 residues. V lost 4 bases to trimming and J lost 1 base; unmatched junction nucleotides: 10. The CDR3 sequence is CASSSTVAGGNYGYTF. The CDR3 DNA reads as TGTGCCAGCAGCAGTACCGTAGCAGGGGGTAACTATGGCTACACCTTC.

The chain links TRBV9 to TRBJ2-7; D possibly matches TRBD1 or TRBD2 (5 bases each). Between the trimmed V and J ends, which lost 3 bases and 4 bases, there was a span of 14 bases. CDR1 SGDLS and CDR2 YYNGEE come from the germline V gene. The CDR3 is 14 residues long. Written as DNA, the CDR3 is TGTGCCAGCAGCGCCGTCGAGGGGTTTTACGAGCAGTACTTC. Protein: CASSAVEGFYEQYF.

This chain connects TRBV6-1 to TRBJ2-1; D call uncertain. V lost 6 bases to trimming and J lost 0 bases, with 9 bases between them. The CDR3 runs 14 residues. Germline CDR1 MNHNS, CDR2 SASEGT. In DNA, the CDR3 is TGTGCCAGCAGCGACACCATCTCCTACAATGAGCAGTTCTTC. This sequence encodes CASSDTISYNEQFF.

J is TRBJ2-1 and V is TRBV23-1; maybe TRBD2 (6 bases). TRBV23-1 is an ORF, and what it does is uncertain. The CDR3 is 13 residues long. Trimming shortened V by 9 bases and J by 8 bases, and 17 bases separated the two germline ends. CDR3 DNA sequence: TGCGCCAGATCCGGGGGAGAGGCACATGAGCAGTTCTTC. Its protein is CARSGGEAHEQFF.

The V and J genes are TRBV7-9 and TRBJ1-3; D might be TRBD1 (6 bases). CDR1 and CDR2 (germline): SEHNR, FQNEAQ (reference sequence). Trimming cost V 5 bases and J 2 bases, with 10 bases left between them. The CDR3 extends over 14 amino acids. The CDR3 nucleotides read TGTGCCAGCAGCCCGACAGGCCCTGGAAACACCATATATTTT. Residues: CASSPTGPGNTIYF.

This clone appeared a single time. The chain is built from TRBV7-9 and TRBJ1-5; 8 nucleotides align to TRBD1. CDR1 is SEHNR, CDR2 FQNEAQ, per germline (reference sequence). This CDR3 has 17 amino acids. J gave up 2 bases and V 1 base, and 7 bases lay outside the gene matches. Here the CDR3 reads CASSLVAAGGGNQPQHF. The CDR3 DNA is TGTGCCAGCAGCTTAGTGGCGGCAGGGGGCGGCAATCAGCCCCAGCATTTT.

This chain links TRBV7-9 with TRBJ2-7; 9 bases match TRBD2. The CDR3 spans 15 residues. V lost 1 base, J lost 0 bases, and 1 base stayed unmatched. Germline assignment: CDR1 SEHNR and CDR2 FQNEAQ (reference sequence). The CDR3 coding sequence is TGTGCCAGCAGCTTAGTTAGCGGGAGCTCCTACGAGCAGTACTTC. It encodes CASSLVSGSSYEQYF.

The V call is TRBV7-2, the J call TRBJ2-7; D may be TRBD2 (6 bases). The V end was cut by 3 bases, the J end by 6 bases, with 12 bases between. The CDR3 contains 13 residues. Germline V gene sequence: CDR1 SGHTA, CDR2 FQGNSA. The CDR3 loop is CASSFGLFREQYF. In DNA, the CDR3 is TGTGCCAGCAGCTTTGGACTATTTCGCGAGCAGTACTTC.

The V call is TRBV19, the J call TRBJ2-1, with 9 bases matching TRBD2. CDR1 is LNHDA, CDR2 SQIVND, per germline (reference sequence). This CDR3 region has 19 residues. V lost 1 base and J lost 2; bases outside the gene matches: 12. CDR3 protein: CASSIGRASGVGPYNEQFF. CDR3 DNA sequence: TGTGCCAGTAGTATAGGGAGGGCTAGCGGGGTTGGGCCCTACAATGAGCAGTTCTTC.

The chain employs TRBV9 and TRBJ1-2; D not certain. The CDR3 contains 13 residues. The V and J ends lost 3 bases and 2 bases respectively, with 8 bases between them. Germline V CDR1 and CDR2: SGDLS, YYNGEE. This CDR3 reads CASSAGMNYGYTF. Written as DNA, the CDR3 is TGTGCCAGCAGCGCTGGGATGAACTATGGCTACACCTTC.

V usage is TRBV6-5 and J usage is TRBJ1-6; possible D gene TRBD1, 5 bases. The CDR3 has 13 residues. V was clipped by 7 bases and J by 4 bases, with 8 bases between them. In germline, CDR1 is MNHEY, CDR2 SVGAGI. CDR3 DNA: TGTGCCAGCACAGACAGTTATAATTCACCCCTCCACTTT. It codes for CASTDSYNSPLHF.

The J gene is TRBJ2-3, the V gene TRBV7-9; D is perhaps TRBD1 or TRBD2 (5 bases each). Germline V gene data show CDR1 as SEHNR and CDR2 as FQNEAQ (reference sequence). This CDR3 comprises 18 residues. V shed 5 bases and J shed 6 bases, with 27 bases lying between them. The CDR3 DNA is TGTGCCAGCAGCAATGACGGAAGGACTGGAAACAGGATTGATACGCAGTATTTT. Encoded protein: CASSNDGRTGNRIDTQYF.

V gene TRBV7-9 combines with J gene TRBJ1-1; 10 nucleotides match TRBD1. V lost 3 bases and J lost 5; bases outside the gene matches: 6. CDR3 size: 15 residues. Per germline, CDR1 SEHNR and CDR2 FQNEAQ (reference sequence). The CDR3 DNA reads as TGTGCCAGCAGCTTCGGGACAGGGGTGAGGACTGAAGCTTTCTTT. Amino acids: CASSFGTGVRTEAFF.

The CDR3 nucleotides read TGTGCCAGCTCACCACCGACGGTTATGAACACTGAAGCTTTCTTT. This gives the protein CASSPPTVMNTEAFF. The chain uses TRBV18 and TRBJ1-1; no clear D. Germline V CDR1 and CDR2: KGHSH, LQKENI. This CDR3 is built from 15 residues. Trimming removed 0 bases from V and 0 bases from J, with 8 bases in between.

In regard to this clone: Other DNA sequences in the sample encode the same CDR3. The chain has TRBV25-1 and TRBJ2-7, with D unclear. The CDR3 totals 11 residues. CDR1 and CDR2 (germline): MGHDK, SYGVNS. The V and J ends lost 4 bases and 3 bases respectively, with 4 bases between them. The CDR3 spells CASSGHYEQYF. Written as DNA, the CDR3 is TGTGCCAGCAGTGGCCACTACGAGCAGTACTTC.

The chain links TRBV28 to TRBJ2-1, with D perhaps assigned TRBD1 or TRBD2 (5 bases each). V lost 7 bases and J 5 bases, leaving 24 bases between the germline ends. The CDR3 loop spans 17 amino acids. Germline CDR1 MDHEN, CDR2 SYDVKM. CDR3 in DNA: TGTGCCAGCACGGGGCTCCTTCAGGGTTTTATAAACAATGAGCAGTTCTTC. This gives the protein CASTGLLQGFINNEQFF.

The rearrangement joins TRBV21-1 to TRBJ2-7; the table's D call, TRBD2, was not checked against the DNA. TRBV21-1 is assigned pseudogene status. This CDR3 spans 18 amino acids. The CDR3 loop is CASSRSITGTRASYEQYF. The CDR3 DNA is TGTGCCAGCAGCAGGTCTATTACCGGGACTAGGGCCTCCTACGAGCAGTACTTC.

The J gene is TRBJ2-7, the V gene TRBV2, with D perhaps being TRBD1 or TRBD2 (5 bases each). The CDR3 runs 14 residues. V was trimmed by 6 bases and J by 3 bases, leaving 15 bases between them. CDR1 is SNHLY, CDR2 FYNNEI, per germline. CDR3 in DNA: TGTGCCAGCAGAATCCGGGACGGATTCTACGAGCAGTACTTC. Translating it yields CASRIRDGFYEQYF.

This chain joins TRBV7-9 and TRBJ1-2; no definite D call. Trimming stripped 5 bases from V and 7 bases from J, with 14 bases between. The germline gives CDR1 SEHNR, CDR2 FQNEAQ (reference sequence). This CDR3 spans 13 amino acids. CDR3 sequence reads: CASSPEVWVGYTF. For the CDR3, the DNA is TGTGCCAGCAGCCCCGAGGTTTGGGTTGGCTACACCTTC. The whole variable domain, remainder taken from reference TRBV7-9 and TRBJ1-2, is DTGVSQNPRHKITKRGQNVTFRCDPISEHNRLYWYRQTLGQGPEFLTYFQNEAQLEKSRLLSDRFSAERPKGSFSTLEIQRTEQGDSAMYLCASSPEVWVGYTFGSGTRLTVV.

This chain joins TRBV6-6 and TRBJ2-7; D gene uncertain. The CDR3 sequence is 13 residues long. The germline V gene has CDR1 MNHNY and CDR2 SVGAGI (reference sequence). The germline V and J ends were trimmed by 1 base and 3 bases, with 7 bases remaining between them. The CDR3 DNA reads TGTGCCAGCAGTTACTTTCCAGGCTACGAGCAGTACTTC. Its protein is CASSYFPGYEQYF.

This clone was seen a single time. The genes are TRBV19 and TRBJ1-5; 12 bases are shared with TRBD1. The CDR3 is 14 residues long. The V gene's germline CDR1 is LNHDA and CDR2 SQIVND (reference sequence). Trimming at V came to 7 bases and at J to 4 bases, leaving 2 bases not matched to a gene. DNA for the CDR3: TGTGCCAGTATGGGACAGGGGGCGAATCAGCCCCAGCATTTT. Translation: CASMGQGANQPQHF.

The chain uses TRBV4-1 and TRBJ1-3; 10 bases agree with TRBD1. Germline CDR1 is MGHRA and CDR2 is YSYEKL. This CDR3 comprises 18 residues. V trimming: 0 bases; J trimming: 0 bases; junction bases outside the gene matches: 5. In DNA form, the CDR3 reads TGCGCCAGCAGCCAAGATCTGGGACAGGGGATCTCTGGAAACACCATATATTTT. It yields the protein CASSQDLGQGISGNTIYF.

This sequence joins TRBV7-8 and TRBJ2-2, with TRBD2 matching over 11 bases. Germline trimming cut 5 bases from V and 5 bases from J; bases unmatched to any gene: 16. The CDR3 has 19 residues. The germline V gene encodes CDR1 SGHVS and CDR2 FQNEAQ. The DNA of the CDR3 is TGTGCCAGCAGCCCCGTTAGCGGGAGGGCCGGGGTTCGAACCGGGGAGCTGTTTTTT. This codes for CASSPVSGRAGVRTGELFF.

The rearrangement joins TRBV6-5 to TRBJ2-7, with 9 bases matching TRBD1. Trimming at V came to 5 bases and at J to 1 base, leaving 6 bases not matched to a gene. From germline, CDR1 is MNHEY and CDR2 SVGAGI. The CDR3 runs to 15 residues. The CDR3: CASSIGTGLSYEQYF. The CDR3 DNA sequence: TGTGCCAGCAGTATTGGGACAGGGTTATCCTACGAGCAGTACTTC.

V and J are TRBV5-1 and TRBJ2-3; 12 bases fit TRBD2. Germline V gives CDR1 SGHRS, CDR2 YFSETQ. J was trimmed by 2 bases and V by 0 bases; bases with no gene match: 4. This CDR3 is built from 17 residues. For the CDR3, the DNA is TGCGCCAGCAGCTTGGAGCTAGCGGGAGGGTACACAGATACGCAGTATTTT. It yields the protein CASSLELAGGYTDTQYF.

The chain employs TRBV15 and TRBJ2-7; D is undetermined. V was trimmed by 0 bases and J by 3 bases, leaving 12 bases between them. From germline, CDR1 is LNHNV and CDR2 YYDKDF (reference sequence). This CDR3 is 15 amino acids long. CDR3 loop: CATSRDGTAFYEQYF. CDR3 in DNA: TGTGCCACCAGCAGAGATGGAACAGCCTTCTACGAGCAGTACTTC.

A note on this clone: The sample has other DNA sequences that encode this CDR3 too. The chain employs TRBV7-2 and TRBJ1-1; maybe TRBD1 (6 bases). Germline V gene sequence: CDR1 SGHTA, CDR2 FQGNSA. V lost 3 bases, J lost 1 base, and 6 bases lay in between. CDR3 size: 13 residues. The CDR3 DNA follows: TGTGCCAGCAGCTTGGACAGGAACACTGAAGCTTTCTTT. This translates into CASSLDRNTEAFF.